This entry lists 13 T cell receptor beta chains sequenced from one sample in a study of chronic HIV infection and antiretroviral therapy. Each CDR3 protein gets one entry after TCRdb re-called the 5' RACE reads with MiXCR. The sample includes approximately 30,000 distinct CDR3 sequences, under 9.5% of them seen just once. Input material: peripheral blood. The receptors derive from an adult who had HIV and had not received antiretroviral therapy, or was an uninfected healthy control (not recorded which).

In this sample, this clonotype turned up a few times. The V and J genes are TRBV11-2 and TRBJ1-3, with a tentative D call TRBD1 (5 bases). This CDR3 is built from 14 residues. The V gene lost 5 bases and the J gene lost 5 bases, with 13 bases spanning the gap. Germline V gives CDR1 SGHAT, CDR2 FQNNGV. The CDR3 loop reads CASSQPGPRNTIYF. CDR3 nucleotides: TGTGCCAGCAGCCAGCCGGGGCCCCGAAACACCATATATTTT. Full variable domain (remainder filled in from reference TRBV11-2 and TRBJ1-3): EAGVAQSPRYKIIEKRQSVAFWCNPISGHATLYWYQQILGQGPKLLIQFQNNGVVDDSQLPKDRFSAERLKGVDSTLKIQPAKLEDSAVYLCASSQPGPRNTIYFGEGSWLTVV.

The V gene is TRBV6-2 or TRBV6-3, the J gene TRBJ2-7; TRBD1 matches at 7 bases. The germline CDR1 and CDR2 sequences are MNHEY and SVGEGT. This CDR3 spans 14 amino acids. J was trimmed by 4 bases and V by 5 bases; bases with no gene match: 8. This CDR3 reads CASSPTTGWYEQYF. CDR3 sequence (DNA): TGTGCCAGCAGTCCCACGACAGGGTGGTACGAGCAGTACTTC.

The gene calls are TRBV7-9 and TRBJ1-1; no clear D. The CDR3 has 11 residues. V was shortened by 5 bases and J by 8 bases, with 9 bases between the two germline ends. Germline assignment: CDR1 SEHNR and CDR2 FQNEAQ (reference sequence). CDR3 region: CASSRTDEAFF. The DNA of the CDR3 is TGTGCCAGCAGCAGAACAGACGAAGCTTTCTTT.

This clonotype was recorded many times. The chain couples TRBV20-1 to TRBJ1-1; D not certain. CDR3 length: 16 amino acids. The V gene lost 0 bases and the J gene lost 3 bases, with 17 bases spanning the gap. Germline CDR1 is DFQATT and CDR2 is SNEGSKA (reference sequence). The CDR3 region is CSARDPRTGLDTEAFF. The CDR3, as DNA: TGCAGTGCTAGAGACCCCAGGACCGGGTTGGACACTGAAGCTTTCTTT.

This clonotype was picked up many times. This sequence joins TRBV7-2 and TRBJ1-1; D gene uncertain. The V and J ends lost 0 bases and 4 bases respectively, with 6 bases between them. Germline V gene data show CDR1 as SGHTA and CDR2 as FQGNSA. The CDR3 runs to 13 residues. CDR3 amino acids: CASSLALSTEAFF. The DNA for the CDR3 is TGTGCCAGCAGCTTAGCGCTGTCCACTGAAGCTTTCTTT.

This chain uses TRBV4-1 with TRBJ2-3; no reliable D call. Per germline, CDR1 MGHRA and CDR2 YSYEKL. The CDR3 covers 17 residues. Trimming left V 1 base short and J 1 base short, with 15 bases between. Here the CDR3 DNA reads TGCGCCAGCAGCCAAGTCCAGGTGCGGCCCGGCACAGATACGCAGTATTTT. Translating it yields CASSQVQVRPGTDTQYF.

This clonotype was detected a few times. The chain joins TRBV19 to TRBJ1-1; 8 nucleotides line up with TRBD1. The V gene's germline CDR1 is LNHDA and CDR2 SQIVND (reference sequence). This CDR3 comprises 14 residues. The junction had 12 bases not matched to a gene; V was cut back by 7 bases and J by 8 bases. CDR3 coding DNA: TGTGCCAGTACGCCTCCGGGACAGGAGGGAGAAGCTTTCTTT. It encodes CASTPPGQEGEAFF.

The sample holds a few counts of this clonotype. The rearrangement joins TRBV5-1 to TRBJ1-2, with D perhaps matching TRBD1 (5 bases). V was clipped by 1 base and J by 9 bases, with 13 bases between them. This CDR3 region has 13 residues. Germline V CDR1 and CDR2: SGHRS, YFSETQ. The CDR3 region is CASSLTDGARYTF. CDR3 nucleotides: TGCGCCAGCAGCTTGACTGACGGGGCGCGCTACACCTTC.

This clonotype was picked up many times. The V gene is TRBV2, the J gene TRBJ2-7; 7 bases match TRBD1. The V gene's germline CDR1 is SNHLY and CDR2 FYNNEI. J lost 0 bases, V lost 2 bases, and 1 base had no gene match. The CDR3 totals 14 residues. The DNA of the CDR3 is TGTGCCAGCAGTGAATCAGGGGGCTCCTACGAGCAGTACTTC. This encodes CASSESGGSYEQYF.

This clonotype occurred a few times. The gene calls are TRBV4-1 and TRBJ2-7, with D unresolved. Germline loops: CDR1 MGHRA, CDR2 YSYEKL. The CDR3 has 13 amino acids. Trimming stripped 4 bases from V and 3 bases from J, with 10 bases between. The CDR3 sequence is CASSPTPYYEQYF. The CDR3 region has the DNA TGCGCCAGCAGCCCGACACCTTACTACGAGCAGTACTTC.

This clonotype has ten or more counts. The genes are TRBV10-3 and TRBJ2-1, with 11 bases lining up with TRBD2. Per germline, CDR1 ENHRY and CDR2 SYGVKD. The CDR3 has 19 amino acids. The V and J ends lost 0 bases and 5 bases, in that order; junction bases with no gene match: 12. The CDR3 protein is CAISESFSGRATPHNEQFF. The CDR3 nucleotides are TGTGCCATCAGTGAGTCGTTTAGCGGGAGGGCAACTCCCCACAATGAGCAGTTCTTC.

This clonotype was recorded at least ten times. The chain recombines TRBV12-3 or TRBV12-4 with TRBJ2-7; 9 positions agree with TRBD2. The CDR3 is 15 residues long. V lost 2 bases, J lost 5 bases, and 7 bases stayed unmatched. In DNA, the CDR3 is TGTGCCAGCAGTTTACAGGCGGGAGGGCCCCACGAGCAGTACTTC. Translated: CASSLQAGGPHEQYF.

In its sample, this clonotype was seen many times. The chain carries TRBV3-1 and TRBJ1-1; D gene uncertain. The CDR3 runs to 16 residues. V gave up 2 bases and J gave up 3 bases, with 16 bases separating them. The germline CDR1 and CDR2 sequences are LGHDT and YNNKEL (reference sequence). In DNA form, the CDR3 reads TGTGCCAGCAGCCAATTCTGGACGCAGGTTCACACTGAAGCTTTCTTT. Protein product: CASSQFWTQVHTEAFF.